This T cell receptor (beta chain) derives from a study of identical twins. V lost 6 bases and J 3 bases, leaving 15 bases between the germline ends. Germline V gene sequence: CDR1 DFQATT, CDR2 SNEGSKA (reference sequence). This CDR3 is built from 13 residues. Findings of the study overall: While abundant cord blood beta clonotypes carried fewer insertions, memory repertoires showed no such pattern. Monozygotic twins shared more out-of-frame TCR alpha than recombination models predicted.

About this clonotype itself: What it recognizes is unknown.

cDNA molecules carried unique molecular identifiers, and template switching added a universal primer site. TCRdb re-analysed the 5' RACE reads in MiXCR, keeping a single row per CDR3 protein. The table shows 750,000 to 950,000 distinct CDR3 sequences, with roughly an eighth occurring only once. These same data were also listed under a study on yellow fever vaccine responses in identical twins.

The source of this sequence is a woman younger than 30 in good health. Sequenced sample: PBMCs. The chain recombines TRBV20-1 with TRBJ2-7, with D perhaps matching TRBD2 (7 bases). The CDR3 loop is CSAGGRKYYEQYF. CDR3 sequence (DNA): TGCAGTGCCGGGGGGCGGAAGTACTACGAGCAGTACTTC.